This TCR beta chain comes out of a study of neoadjuvant anti-PD-1 for oral cavity cancer. About the research overall: Patients without progression got a fourth dose around day 43. Study-wide results and caveats: With a few patients per group, TCR findings need larger cohorts.

Patients were newly diagnosed with stage II-IVA oral cavity squamous cell carcinoma without prior systemic or radiation treatment. The patients had HPV-negative, locally advanced oral cavity squamous cell carcinoma. Trimming took 0 bases from V and 3 from J, leaving 14 bases between them. The CDR3 runs 15 residues. The germline gives CDR1 GTSNPN, CDR2 SVGIG (reference sequence). Sequencing used immunoSEQ multiplex PCR; TCRdb keeps in-frame clones, though not all of them. In the table there are about 7,200 clones, around 52% of which are singletons. Note on this clone: Antigen specificity is unknown.

Sequences were derived from tumor tissue, sampled before nivolumab (anti-PD-1) treatment. The chain is built from TRBV30 and TRBJ1-1; a possible D gene is TRBD1 (6 bases). The clonotype was recovered from a person between 40 and 85 years old with oral cavity squamous cell carcinoma. The CDR3 spells CAWSVRTGLYTEAFF. The CDR3 DNA is TGTGCCTGGAGTGTACGAACAGGGCTCTACACTGAAGCTTTCTTT.